These T cell receptor beta chains were read from a single sample in a study of blood T cell repertoires in COVID-19. Measured with immunoSEQ multiplex PCR; TCRdb has only the in-frame clones, and not every one. The sample includes about 300,000 clones, roughly 82% of them seen just once. The sequenced sample consisted of peripheral blood. These TCRs come from a woman in her fifties or sixties with acute or convalescent COVID-19. Both conserved end residues are part of each CDR3. A D gene is named only where the DNA matches it firmly. A clone size is listed for some rows: how often the clone was seen (once, few, many), or a class if it is expanded.

v_gene: TRBV7-2; abundance: -; d_gene: TRBD1; j_gene: TRBJ1-1; CDR3aa: CASSLQGAGTEAFF; CDR3nt: TGTGCCAGCAGCCTCCAGGGGGCTGGCACTGAAGCTTTCTTT
v_gene: TRBV7-7; abundance: -; d_gene: TRBD1; j_gene: TRBJ2-2; CDR3aa: CASSLGQGNGELFF; CDR3nt: TGTGCCAGCAGCTTAGGACAGGGAAACGGGGAGCTGTTTTTT
v_gene: TRBV18; abundance: -; d_gene: TRBD1; j_gene: TRBJ1-5; CDR3aa: CASSADRAGQPQHF; CDR3nt: TGTGCCAGCTCAGCCGACAGGGCTGGGCAGCCCCAGCATTTT
v_gene: TRBV5-4; abundance: few; d_gene: TRBD1; j_gene: TRBJ1-6; CDR3aa: CASSLQGEDSPLHF; CDR3nt: TGTGCCAGCAGCCTACAGGGGGAGGATTCACCCCTCCACTTT
v_gene: TRBV5-8; abundance: -; d_gene: -; j_gene: TRBJ1-1; CDR3aa: CASRVEQILNTEAFF; CDR3nt: TGTGCCAGCAGAGTCGAACAGATACTGAACACTGAAGCTTTCTTT
v_gene: TRBV28; abundance: -; d_gene: TRBD1; j_gene: TRBJ2-5; CDR3aa: CASRSLDRYQETQYF; CDR3nt: TGTGCCAGCAGATCACTGGACAGGTACCAAGAGACCCAGTACTTC
v_gene: TRBV12-5; abundance: -; d_gene: -; j_gene: TRBJ1-1; CDR3aa: CASASQGEAFF; CDR3nt: TGTGCTAGTGCCTCTCAGGGTGAAGCTTTCTTT
v_gene: TRBV28; abundance: -; d_gene: TRBD2; j_gene: TRBJ2-5; CDR3aa: CASRRSGTQETQYF; CDR3nt: TGTGCCAGCAGGCGTAGCGGGACTCAAGAGACCCAGTACTTC
v_gene: TRBV10-3; abundance: -; d_gene: TRBD2; j_gene: TRBJ2-7; CDR3aa: CAVGTSMYEQYF; CDR3nt: TGTGCCGTCGGGACTAGTATGTACGAGCAGTACTTC
v_gene: TRBV4-2; abundance: -; d_gene: -; j_gene: TRBJ2-7; CDR3aa: CASSHGEALHEQYF; CDR3nt: TGTGCCAGCAGCCACGGGGAGGCTCTACACGAGCAGTACTTC
v_gene: TRBV29-1; abundance: -; d_gene: TRBD2; j_gene: TRBJ2-1; CDR3aa: CSADGLAGSYNEQFF; CDR3nt: TGCAGCGCAGATGGACTAGCGGGGTCCTACAATGAGCAGTTCTTC
v_gene: TRBV28; abundance: once; d_gene: TRBD1; j_gene: TRBJ1-2; CDR3aa: CASSFFRGDGYTF; CDR3nt: TGTGCCAGCAGTTTCTTCAGGGGGGATGGCTACACCTTC
v_gene: TRBV6-2/TRBV6-3; abundance: -; d_gene: -; j_gene: TRBJ1-2; CDR3aa: CASSLTGTNYGYTF; CDR3nt: TGTGCCAGCAGTCTCACAGGGACTAACTATGGCTACACCTTC
v_gene: TRBV19; abundance: -; d_gene: TRBD1; j_gene: TRBJ2-3; CDR3aa: CASRTGVVDTQYF; CDR3nt: TGTGCCAGCAGGACAGGGGTGGTAGATACGCAGTATTTT
v_gene: TRBV19; abundance: -; d_gene: -; j_gene: TRBJ1-5; CDR3aa: CASKPPRRYSNQPQHF; CDR3nt: TGTGCCAGTAAGCCCCCCCGGCGGTATAGCAATCAGCCCCAGCATTTT
v_gene: TRBV25-1; abundance: -; d_gene: -; j_gene: TRBJ1-2; CDR3aa: CASSELGARYGYTF; CDR3nt: TGTGCCAGCAGTGAATTAGGGGCGCGGTATGGCTACACCTTC
v_gene: TRBV15; abundance: -; d_gene: -; j_gene: TRBJ2-7; CDR3aa: CATSKTENYEQYF; CDR3nt: TGTGCCACCAGCAAGACAGAAAACTACGAGCAGTACTTC
v_gene: TRBV9; abundance: -; d_gene: -; j_gene: TRBJ2-3; CDR3aa: CASSVSRGADTQYF; CDR3nt: TGTGCCAGCAGCGTATCCCGGGGAGCTGATACGCAGTATTTT
v_gene: TRBV5-1; abundance: -; d_gene: -; j_gene: TRBJ1-2; CDR3aa: CASSLVTSNYGYTF; CDR3nt: TGCGCCAGCAGCTTGGTCACATCTAACTATGGCTACACCTTC
v_gene: TRBV9; abundance: -; d_gene: TRBD2; j_gene: TRBJ2-3; CDR3aa: CASREGLLTDTQYF; CDR3nt: TGTGCCAGCCGGGAGGGCCTTCTCACAGATACGCAGTATTTT
v_gene: TRBV29-1; abundance: -; d_gene: -; j_gene: TRBJ2-7; CDR3aa: CSVFSGKQYF; CDR3nt: TGCAGCGTTTTTTCGGGGAAGCAGTACTTC
v_gene: TRBV5-1; abundance: once; d_gene: TRBD1; j_gene: TRBJ2-7; CDR3aa: CASSSTGGSYEQYF; CDR3nt: TGCGCCAGCAGCTCCACAGGGGGTTCCTACGAGCAGTACTTC
v_gene: TRBV28; abundance: -; d_gene: -; j_gene: TRBJ1-1; CDR3aa: CASSFPGGQDTEAFF; CDR3nt: TGTGCCAGCAGTTTCCCCGGGGGGCAGGACACTGAAGCTTTCTTT
v_gene: TRBV28; abundance: -; d_gene: TRBD1; j_gene: TRBJ1-6; CDR3aa: CASGGQGARSPLHF; CDR3nt: TGTGCCAGCGGGGGACAGGGGGCTCGCTCACCCCTCCACTTT
v_gene: TRBV5-4; abundance: once; d_gene: -; j_gene: TRBJ2-7; CDR3aa: CASSPSGNSYEQYF; CDR3nt: TGTGCCAGCAGCCCCTCGGGAAACAGCTACGAGCAGTACTTC
v_gene: TRBV5-1; abundance: -; d_gene: -; j_gene: TRBJ2-7; CDR3aa: CASSLRDSPSYEQYF; CDR3nt: TGCGCCAGCAGCCTAAGGGACTCCCCCTCCTACGAGCAGTACTTC
v_gene: TRBV4-2; abundance: -; d_gene: TRBD1; j_gene: TRBJ2-2; CDR3aa: CASSQAHRGLNTGELFF; CDR3nt: TGTGCCAGCAGCCAAGCCCACAGGGGGTTAAACACCGGGGAGCTGTTTTTT
v_gene: TRBV6-1; abundance: -; d_gene: TRBD2; j_gene: TRBJ2-1; CDR3aa: CASSEEGLAGGYNEQFF; CDR3nt: TGTGCCAGCAGTGAGGAGGGACTAGCGGGGGGTTACAATGAGCAGTTCTTC
v_gene: TRBV5-1; abundance: -; d_gene: TRBD1; j_gene: TRBJ2-7; CDR3aa: CASSSALGQTNEQYF; CDR3nt: TGCGCCAGCAGCTCCGCCTTGGGACAGACCAACGAGCAGTACTTC
v_gene: TRBV28; abundance: -; d_gene: TRBD2; j_gene: TRBJ2-5; CDR3aa: CASTKLAGPQETQYF; CDR3nt: TGTGCCAGCACGAAACTAGCGGGCCCTCAAGAGACCCAGTACTTC
v_gene: TRBV11-2; abundance: -; d_gene: -; j_gene: TRBJ2-7; CDR3aa: CASSPLDEQYF; CDR3nt: TGTGCCAGCAGCCCACTGGACGAGCAGTACTTC
v_gene: TRBV5-1; abundance: -; d_gene: TRBD1; j_gene: TRBJ2-1; CDR3aa: CASRTGDYNEQFF; CDR3nt: TGCGCCAGCAGGACAGGGGACTACAATGAGCAGTTCTTC
v_gene: TRBV6-1; abundance: -; d_gene: -; j_gene: TRBJ1-3; CDR3aa: CASSDNSGNTIYF; CDR3nt: TGTGCCAGCAGTGACAACTCTGGAAACACCATATATTTT
v_gene: TRBV2; abundance: -; d_gene: TRBD1; j_gene: TRBJ1-4; CDR3aa: CASRVTGTVNEKLFF; CDR3nt: TGTGCCAGCAGGGTTACCGGGACAGTAAATGAAAAACTGTTTTTT
v_gene: TRBV24-1; abundance: -; d_gene: TRBD1; j_gene: TRBJ2-7; CDR3aa: CATSDPGQGGSYEQYF; CDR3nt: TGTGCCACCAGTGACCCGGGACAGGGAGGCTCCTACGAGCAGTACTTC